This is a list of T cell receptor beta chains from one sample in a study of T cell responses to AZD1222 COVID-19 vaccine. The repertoire was sequenced with immunoSEQ multiplex PCR; TCRdb's copy has only in-frame clones and lacks some. The sample contains roughly 80,000 clones, roughly nine tenths of which appear only once. Sequences were derived from peripheral blood, sampled 28 days after the second AZD1222 dose. All receptors derive from an adult who received the AZD1222 COVID-19 vaccine. CDR3s leave out the opening cysteine and the closing phenylalanine or tryptophan. Not every row has a clone size; where given, it reads once, few, many or a size class.

>TRBV12-3/TRBV12-4|TRBJ2-7|.
ASSQEPSRVQY
>TRBV3-1/TRBV3-2|TRBJ2-1|.
ASSQRVEQF
>TRBV28|TRBJ1-2|.
ASGQEWGTLVYGYT
>TRBV7-3|TRBJ2-2|.
ASSGGTATNTGELF
>TRBV7-2|TRBJ1-6|.
ASSLVRPSSYNSPLH
>TRBV27|TRBJ2-7|few
ASKRLPDRGLEQY
>TRBV19|TRBJ1-5|.
ASSRMPGQGAQPQH
>TRBV27|TRBJ1-4|.
ASSLGEKLF
>TRBV7-6|TRBJ2-5|.
ASSLYSGTKETQY
>TRBV28|TRBJ1-1|.
ASNPRGSNTEAF
>TRBV19|TRBJ1-1|.
ASRRYTDEAF
>TRBV28|TRBJ1-6|once
ASTPERTNNSPLH
>TRBV9|TRBJ1-2|.
ASSVTGEAYGYT
>TRBV7-3|TRBJ2-1|.
ASSLLGLPYNEQF
>TRBV5-1|TRBJ2-7|.
ASSLVQSSYEQY
>TRBV10-3|TRBJ2-7|.
AISESGEQY
>TRBV28|TRBJ1-5|.
ASSLNSYNQPQH
>TRBV2|TRBJ2-1|.
ASRNTGNEQF
>TRBV19|TRBJ1-6|.
ASSIGQGIDSPLH
>TRBV7-3|TRBJ1-2|.
ASSQQANYGYT
>TRBV20-1|TRBJ2-6|.
SASQQVSGANVLT
>TRBV10-3|TRBJ1-1|once
AISPTGLNTEAF
>TRBV18|TRBJ2-2|few
ASSPRDRNTGELF